This T cell receptor (beta chain) was found in a study of blood T cell repertoires in COVID-19 (TCRdb year 2020). With respect to the entire study: The collaborator samples originated in the United States, Italy and Spain and spanned the acute and convalescent phases of COVID-19. The repertoires were released in a freely available public database meant as a resource for research on the immune response to SARS-CoV-2. The samples were drawn from two sources: the first 160 participants of the ongoing ImmuneRACE study, and 950 to 1,500 subjects contributed by 6 global collaborators. Sample metadata almost always included a de-identified subject ID, COVID-19 status, age in years and sex. Where available, HLA class I and class II types were obtained from metadata supplied by the sample provider rather than from assay-based typing. Subjects who had been exposed to COVID-19, were actively infected with it, or had recovered from it provided the deeply sampled blood TCRbeta repertoires that made up the dataset. The material from the prospective study consisted of cDNA or gDNA derived from T cells, B-cell-depleted T cells, or PBMCs.

Participants in the prospective study were aged roughly 18 to 100 years, lived in 24 United States geographic areas, and enrolled through a virtual design. In the prospective study, cohorts were assigned on the basis of participant-reported clinical history obtained from a screening survey and a study questionnaire. Recovered participants in ImmuneRACE Cohort 3 were defined as having two consecutive negative NP/OP PCR tests, clearance from a healthcare professional, or resolution of symptoms. In the prospective study, mobile phlebotomists collected whole blood, serum and a nasopharyngeal or oropharyngeal swab from each participant. Participants in the prospective study had the option to provide additional blood draws and questionnaires over a roughly two-month period. Prospective study blood samples were shipped either frozen or at room temperature before DNA extraction. TCRbeta CDR3 regions were amplified from genomic DNA using the immunoSEQ Assay, a bias-controlled multiplex PCR. The authors' analysis ran thus. Nucleated cell counts per sample were estimated from amplification of reference gene primers within the assay. To quantify the absolute abundance of each unique TCRbeta CDR3 rearrangement, sequence reads were collapsed and filtered. Productive Simpson clonality was computed per sample as the square root of Simpson's diversity index over productive rearrangements. Not all clones reach the TCRdb copy of this immuneACCESS table, which keeps in-frame sequences only. Checked studies attribute under half of the gap to unresolved V genes and leave the rest unexplained. V and J calls and clone size are copied from that table; D and trimming were computed from the DNA. Within this sample are approximately 220,000 clones, with roughly nine tenths of them counted one time only. Jointly, the top ten make up roughly 2.7% of the sample.

Paper-wide results and their limitations: The amount of clinical and demographic metadata varied by source and participant and was provided uncurated.

Taken from the germline V gene, the CDR1 and CDR2 loops are ENHRY and SYGVKD. Trimming costs V 6 bases and J 0 bases, and their ends lie 15 bases apart. From its cysteine to its phenylalanine, the CDR3 spans 16 amino acids. Only the CDR3 DNA stays, 48 bases, in frame from base 1. About this clone: The antigen it recognizes is unknown. Within one base of it there is no much larger clone, and no base qualities were kept.

The specimen was PBMCs or T cells enriched from blood (not recorded which). The sequence was obtained from a woman between 25 and 40 years old who had recovered from COVID-19. The V and J genes are TRBV10-3 and TRBJ1-3, and TRBD1 may be the D gene, going by 6 matching bases. Here is the DNA: TGTGCCATCAGCCCCCGCGGACAGAGCTCTGGAAACACCATATATTTT. It codes for CAISPRGQSSGNTIYF.